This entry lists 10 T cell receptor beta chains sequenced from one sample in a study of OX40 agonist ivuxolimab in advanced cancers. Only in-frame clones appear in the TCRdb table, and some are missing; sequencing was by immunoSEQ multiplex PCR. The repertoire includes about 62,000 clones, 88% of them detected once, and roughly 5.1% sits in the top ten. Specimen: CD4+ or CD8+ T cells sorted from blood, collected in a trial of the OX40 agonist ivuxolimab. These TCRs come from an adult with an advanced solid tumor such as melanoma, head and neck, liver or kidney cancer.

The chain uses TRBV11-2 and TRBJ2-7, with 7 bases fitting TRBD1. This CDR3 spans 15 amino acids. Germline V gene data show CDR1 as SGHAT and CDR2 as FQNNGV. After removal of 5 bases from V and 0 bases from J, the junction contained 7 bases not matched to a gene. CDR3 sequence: CASSPPTGSSYEQYF. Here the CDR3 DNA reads TGTGCCAGCAGCCCCCCGACAGGGAGCTCCTACGAGCAGTACTTC. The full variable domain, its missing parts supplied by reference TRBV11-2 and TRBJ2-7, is EAGVAQSPRYKIIEKRQSVAFWCNPISGHATLYWYQQILGQGPKLLIQFQNNGVVDDSQLPKDRFSAERLKGVDSTLKIQPAKLEDSAVYLCASSPPTGSSYEQYFGPGTRLTVT.

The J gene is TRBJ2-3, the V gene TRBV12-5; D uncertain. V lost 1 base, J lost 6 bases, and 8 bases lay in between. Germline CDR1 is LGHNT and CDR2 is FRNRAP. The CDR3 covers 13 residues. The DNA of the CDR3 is TGTGCTAGTGGTTTGGCTGAGATTGATACGCAGTATTTT. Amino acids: CASGLAEIDTQYF. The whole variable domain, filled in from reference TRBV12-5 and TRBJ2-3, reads DARVTQTPRHKVTEMGQEVTMRCQPILGHNTVFWYRQTMMQGLELLAYFRNRAPLDDSGMPKDRFSAEMPDATLATLKIQPSEPRDSAVYFCASGLAEIDTQYFGPGTRLTVL.

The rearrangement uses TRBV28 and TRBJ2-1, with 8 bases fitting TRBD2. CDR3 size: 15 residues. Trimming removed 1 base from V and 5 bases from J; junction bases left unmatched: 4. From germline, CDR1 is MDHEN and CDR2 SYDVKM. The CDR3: CASSLSGGRHNEQFF. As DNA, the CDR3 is TGTGCCAGCAGTTTATCGGGGGGGCGCCACAATGAGCAGTTCTTC. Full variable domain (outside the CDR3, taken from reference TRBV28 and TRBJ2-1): DVKVTQSSRYLVKRTGEKVFLECVQDMDHENMFWYRQDPGLGLRLIYFSYDVKMKEKGDIPEGYSVSREKKERFSLILESASTNQTSMYLCASSLSGGRHNEQFFGPGTRLTVL.

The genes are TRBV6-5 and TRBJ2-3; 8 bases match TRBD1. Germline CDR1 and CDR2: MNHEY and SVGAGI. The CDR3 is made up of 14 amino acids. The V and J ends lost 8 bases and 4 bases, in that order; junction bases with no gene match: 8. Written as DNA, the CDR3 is TGTGCCAGCGGAAACAGGGGGGCCCCAGATACGCAGTATTTT. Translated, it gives CASGNRGAPDTQYF.

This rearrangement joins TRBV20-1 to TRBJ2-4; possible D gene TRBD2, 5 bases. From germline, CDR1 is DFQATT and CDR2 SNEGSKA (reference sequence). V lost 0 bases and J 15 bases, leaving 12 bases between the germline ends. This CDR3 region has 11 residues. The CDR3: CSAREPGLGYF. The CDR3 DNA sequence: TGCAGTGCTAGAGAACCGGGGTTGGGGTACTTC.

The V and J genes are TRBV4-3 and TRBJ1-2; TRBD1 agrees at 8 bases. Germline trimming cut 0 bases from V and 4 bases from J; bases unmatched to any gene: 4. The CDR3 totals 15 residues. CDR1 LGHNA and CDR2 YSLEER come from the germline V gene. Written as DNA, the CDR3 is TGCGCCAGCAGCCAAGAGCGTGGGACAGGCTATGGCTACACCTTC. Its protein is CASSQERGTGYGYTF.

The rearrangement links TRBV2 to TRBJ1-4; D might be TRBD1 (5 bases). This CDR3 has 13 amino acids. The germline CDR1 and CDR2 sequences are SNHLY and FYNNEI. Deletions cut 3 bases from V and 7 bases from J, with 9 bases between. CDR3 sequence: CASSDAGREKLFF. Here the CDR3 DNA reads TGTGCCAGCAGTGACGCAGGGCGTGAAAAACTGTTTTTT.

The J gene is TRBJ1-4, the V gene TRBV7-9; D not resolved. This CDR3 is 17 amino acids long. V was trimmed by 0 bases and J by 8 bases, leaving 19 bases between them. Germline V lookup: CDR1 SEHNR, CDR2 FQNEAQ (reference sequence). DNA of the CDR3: TGTGCCAGCAGCTTAGCGAATACGGCCTACACGGGGGAAAAACTGTTTTTT. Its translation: CASSLANTAYTGEKLFF.

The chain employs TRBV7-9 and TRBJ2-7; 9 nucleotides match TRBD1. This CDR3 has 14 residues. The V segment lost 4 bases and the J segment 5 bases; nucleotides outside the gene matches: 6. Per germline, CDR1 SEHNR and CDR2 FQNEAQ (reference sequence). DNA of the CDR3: TGTGCCAGCAGCTACGGGACAGGGAGGGACGAGCAGTACTTC. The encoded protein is CASSYGTGRDEQYF. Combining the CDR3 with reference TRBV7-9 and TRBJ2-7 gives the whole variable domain DTGVSQNPRHKITKRGQNVTFRCDPISEHNRLYWYRQTLGQGPEFLTYFQNEAQLEKSRLLSDRFSAERPKGSFSTLEIQRTEQGDSAMYLCASSYGTGRDEQYFGPGTRLTVT.

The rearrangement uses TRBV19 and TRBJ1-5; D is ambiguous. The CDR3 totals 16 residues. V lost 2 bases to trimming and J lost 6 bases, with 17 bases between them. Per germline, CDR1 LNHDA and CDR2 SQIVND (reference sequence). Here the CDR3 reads CASSIQFSRSGQPQHF. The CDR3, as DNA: TGTGCCAGTAGTATACAGTTTTCTAGAAGCGGTCAGCCCCAGCATTTT.